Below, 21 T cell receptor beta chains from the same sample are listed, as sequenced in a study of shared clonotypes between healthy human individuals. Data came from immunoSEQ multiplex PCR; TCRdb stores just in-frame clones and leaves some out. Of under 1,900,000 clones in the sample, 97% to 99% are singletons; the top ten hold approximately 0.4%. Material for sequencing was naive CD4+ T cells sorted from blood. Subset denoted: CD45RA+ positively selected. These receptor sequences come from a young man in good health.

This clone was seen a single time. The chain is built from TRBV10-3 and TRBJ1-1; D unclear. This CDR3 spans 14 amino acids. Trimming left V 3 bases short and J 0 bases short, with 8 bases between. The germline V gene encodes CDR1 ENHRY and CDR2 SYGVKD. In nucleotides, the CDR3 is TGTGCCATCAGTGATGGTTATGTGAACACTGAAGCTTTCTTT. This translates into CAISDGYVNTEAFF.

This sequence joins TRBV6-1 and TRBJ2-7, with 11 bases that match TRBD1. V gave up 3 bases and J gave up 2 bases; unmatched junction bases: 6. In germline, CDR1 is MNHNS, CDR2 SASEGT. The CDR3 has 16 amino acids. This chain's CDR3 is CASSDLDRGRTYEQYF. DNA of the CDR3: TGTGCCAGCAGTGATCTGGACAGGGGGCGAACCTACGAGCAGTACTTC.

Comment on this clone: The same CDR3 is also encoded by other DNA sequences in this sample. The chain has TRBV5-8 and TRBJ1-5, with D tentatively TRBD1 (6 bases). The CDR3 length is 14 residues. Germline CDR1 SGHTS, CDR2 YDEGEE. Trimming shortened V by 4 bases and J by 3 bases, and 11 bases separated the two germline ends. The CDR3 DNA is TGTGCCAGCAGCCTCGGACAGCTCAATCAGCCCCAGCATTTT. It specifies CASSLGQLNQPQHF.

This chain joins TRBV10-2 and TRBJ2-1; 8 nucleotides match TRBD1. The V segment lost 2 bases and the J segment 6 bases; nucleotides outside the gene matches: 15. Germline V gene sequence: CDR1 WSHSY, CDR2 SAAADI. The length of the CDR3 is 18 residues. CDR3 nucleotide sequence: TGCGCCAGCAGTGAGATTCCGCCCGGGACAGGAGGCCCCAATGAGCAGTTCTTC. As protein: CASSEIPPGTGGPNEQFF.

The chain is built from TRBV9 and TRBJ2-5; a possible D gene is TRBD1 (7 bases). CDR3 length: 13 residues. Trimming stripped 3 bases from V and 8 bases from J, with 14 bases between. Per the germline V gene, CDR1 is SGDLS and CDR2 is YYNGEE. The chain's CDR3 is CASSGTGEVTQYF. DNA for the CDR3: TGTGCCAGCAGCGGTACAGGGGAGGTAACCCAGTACTTC.

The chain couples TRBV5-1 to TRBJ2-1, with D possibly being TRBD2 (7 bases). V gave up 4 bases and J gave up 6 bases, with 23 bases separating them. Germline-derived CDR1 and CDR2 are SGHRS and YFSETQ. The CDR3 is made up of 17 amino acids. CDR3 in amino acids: CASSRPPGGRGGNEQFF. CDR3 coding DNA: TGCGCCAGCAGCCGTCCTCCCGGCGGGAGAGGGGGCAATGAGCAGTTCTTC.

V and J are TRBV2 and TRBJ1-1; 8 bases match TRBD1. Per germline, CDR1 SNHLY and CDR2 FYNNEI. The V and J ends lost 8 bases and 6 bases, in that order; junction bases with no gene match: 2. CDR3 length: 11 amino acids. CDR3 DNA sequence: TGTGCCAGCTCAGGGGGCGCTGAAGCTTTCTTT. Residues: CASSGGAEAFF.

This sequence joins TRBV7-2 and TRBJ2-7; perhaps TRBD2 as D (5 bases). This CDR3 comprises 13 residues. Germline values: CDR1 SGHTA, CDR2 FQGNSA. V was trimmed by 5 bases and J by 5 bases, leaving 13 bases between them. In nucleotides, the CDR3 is TGTGCCAGCAGCCTACCCCGGGGTGACGAGCAGTACTTC. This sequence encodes CASSLPRGDEQYF.

The DNA of the CDR3 is TGTGCCAGTAGTCGGGGACCGCTTGGAAACTATGGCTACACCTTC. This gives the protein CASSRGPLGNYGYTF. J is TRBJ1-2 and V is TRBV19; D might be TRBD1 (5 bases). This CDR3 spans 15 amino acids. The V end lost 5 bases, the J end lost 2 bases, and 15 bases lay between the germline ends. The germline V gene has CDR1 LNHDA and CDR2 SQIVND (reference sequence).

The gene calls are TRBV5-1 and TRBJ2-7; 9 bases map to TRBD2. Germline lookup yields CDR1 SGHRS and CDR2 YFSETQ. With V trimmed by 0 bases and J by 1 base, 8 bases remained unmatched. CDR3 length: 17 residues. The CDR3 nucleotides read TGCGCCAGCAGCTTGGGTTTAGCGGGAGTAGAGTCCTACGAGCAGTACTTC. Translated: CASSLGLAGVESYEQYF.

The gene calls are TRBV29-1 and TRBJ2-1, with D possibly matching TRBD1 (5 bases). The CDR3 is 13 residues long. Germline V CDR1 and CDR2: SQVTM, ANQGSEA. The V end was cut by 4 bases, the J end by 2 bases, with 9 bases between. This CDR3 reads CSVGRATYNEQFF. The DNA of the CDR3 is TGCAGCGTTGGCAGGGCGACCTACAATGAGCAGTTCTTC.

The CDR3 loop is CASSPAGQGYQPQHF. In DNA form, the CDR3 reads TGCGCCAGCAGTCCCGCGGGACAGGGCTATCAGCCCCAGCATTTT. The V and J genes are TRBV10-2 and TRBJ1-5; 9 bases agree with TRBD1. The CDR3 covers 15 residues. The junction had 7 bases not matched to a gene; V was cut back by 5 bases and J by 5 bases. Looked up from germline, CDR1 is WSHSY and CDR2 is SAAADI.

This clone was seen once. The CDR3 loop is CASSSEITGANVLTF. The CDR3 coding sequence is TGTGCCAGCAGCTCCGAGATAACTGGGGCCAACGTCCTGACTTTC. The rearrangement uses TRBV5-4 and TRBJ2-6; no firm D call. V lost 3 bases and J lost 2, with 9 bases in between. This CDR3 contains 15 residues. Germline V gene lookup returns CDR1 SGHNT and CDR2 YYREEE (reference sequence).

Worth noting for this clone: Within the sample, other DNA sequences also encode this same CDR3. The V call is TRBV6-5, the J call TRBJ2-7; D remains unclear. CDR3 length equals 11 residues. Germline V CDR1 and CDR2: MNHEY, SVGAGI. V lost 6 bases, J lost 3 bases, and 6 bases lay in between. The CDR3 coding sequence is TGTGCCAGCAGGTCCAGCTACGAGCAGTACTTC. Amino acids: CASRSSYEQYF.

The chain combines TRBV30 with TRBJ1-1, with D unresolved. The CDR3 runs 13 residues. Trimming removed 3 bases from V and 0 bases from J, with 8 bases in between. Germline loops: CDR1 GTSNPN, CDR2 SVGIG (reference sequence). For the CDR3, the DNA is TGTGCCTGGAGACTGGGCCTGAACACTGAAGCTTTCTTT. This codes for CAWRLGLNTEAFF. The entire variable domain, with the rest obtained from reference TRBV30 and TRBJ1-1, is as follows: SQTIHQWPATLVQPVGSPLSLECTVEGTSNPNLYWYRQAAGRGLQLLFYSVGIGQISSEVPQNLSASRPQDRQFILSSKKLLLSDSGFYLCAWRLGLNTEAFFGQGTRLTVV.

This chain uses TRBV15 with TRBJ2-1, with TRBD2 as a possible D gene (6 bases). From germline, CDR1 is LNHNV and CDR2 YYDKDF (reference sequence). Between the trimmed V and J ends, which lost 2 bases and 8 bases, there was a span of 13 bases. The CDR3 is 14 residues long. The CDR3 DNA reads TGTGCCACCAGCAGAACGGGATGGGAGGATGAGCAGTTCTTC. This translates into CATSRTGWEDEQFF.

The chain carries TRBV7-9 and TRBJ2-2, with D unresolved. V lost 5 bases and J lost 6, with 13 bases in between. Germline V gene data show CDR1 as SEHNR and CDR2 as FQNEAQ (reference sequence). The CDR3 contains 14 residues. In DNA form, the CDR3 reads TGTGCCAGCAGCCTACTCCGGGTTCCCGGGGAGCTGTTTTTT. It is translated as CASSLLRVPGELFF.

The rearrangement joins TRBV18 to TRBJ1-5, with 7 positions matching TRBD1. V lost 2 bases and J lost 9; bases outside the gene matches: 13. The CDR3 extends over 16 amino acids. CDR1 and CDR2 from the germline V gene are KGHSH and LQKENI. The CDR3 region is CASSPAIGQEAGPQHF. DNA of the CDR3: TGTGCCAGCTCACCAGCGATAGGACAGGAAGCGGGGCCCCAGCATTTT.

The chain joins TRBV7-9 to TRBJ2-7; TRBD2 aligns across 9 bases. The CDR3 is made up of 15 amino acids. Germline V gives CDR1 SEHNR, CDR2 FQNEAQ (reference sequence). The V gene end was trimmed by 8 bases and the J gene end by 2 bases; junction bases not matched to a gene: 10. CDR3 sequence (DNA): TGTGCCAGCTCGAAAGGGGCTAGCGGGGCCTACGAGCAGTACTTC. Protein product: CASSKGASGAYEQYF.

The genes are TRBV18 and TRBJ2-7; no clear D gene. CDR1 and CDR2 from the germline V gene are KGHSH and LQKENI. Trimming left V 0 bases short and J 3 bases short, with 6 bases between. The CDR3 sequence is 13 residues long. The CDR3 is CASSPPSHYEQYF. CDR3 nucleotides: TGTGCCAGCTCACCACCTTCACACTACGAGCAGTACTTC.

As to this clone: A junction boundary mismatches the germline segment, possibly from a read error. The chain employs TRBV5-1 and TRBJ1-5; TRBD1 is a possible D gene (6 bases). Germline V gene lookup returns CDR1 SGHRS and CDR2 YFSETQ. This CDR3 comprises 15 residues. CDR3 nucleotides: TGCGCCAGCAGCCTTAGACCGGGGGGCAAACAGCCCCAGCATTTT. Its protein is CASSLRPGGKQPQHF.